This TCR beta chain was retrieved from a study of T cells in tuberculosis (dated by TCRdb to the late 2010s). Concerning the study at large: The study combined CD1B tetramers and high-throughput TCR immunosequencing to characterize T cells specific for the mycobacterial lipid antigen glucose monomycolate (GMM). A South African clinical cohort compared IGRA-negative adolescents, IGRA-positive adolescents with latent tuberculosis and adults with active tuberculosis, ten per group.

TCR libraries were generated with the immunoSEQ multiplex PCR assay, using TCR-beta and/or TCR-alpha/delta assays for each sample. Amplified TCR libraries were sequenced on the Illumina high-throughput platform. On the authors' methods: Clustering and dimensionality reduction relied on pairwise TCRdist distances among GMM-specific receptors from T cells that were either sorted ex vivo or expanded in vitro. The score assigned to each clinical repertoire was mean NN-distance, meaning the average TCRdist to the nearest 10% of tetramer-positive reference sequences. To compute GEM TCR motif frequency, the fraction of unique TCRs matching known GEM sequences by V/J usage and CDR3 length was calculated. Active tuberculosis was classified by linear discriminant analysis with leave-one-out cross-validation, implemented in scikit-learn. The table was pulled from immuneACCESS by TCRdb, which kept in-frame rearrangements only. Such tables lose some clones; where checked, under half of the loss comes from unresolved V genes, and the rest has no known cause. The DNA gave D and trimming, while V, J and clone size come from that table. The sample table shows roughly 29,000 clones, and roughly 93% are seen once. Of the sample, about 4.9% falls within the top ten clones.

V is reduced by 4 bases and J by 4 bases, leaving a spacing of 8 bases between them. The CDR3 runs 13 amino acids, cysteine and phenylalanine included. Only the CDR3 DNA stays, 39 bases, in frame from base 1. From a lookup of the germline V gene, CDR1 and CDR2 are ENHRY and SYGVKD. At study entry, a tuberculin skin test and the QuantiFERON-TB GOLD In-Tube IGRA were used to screen adolescents for latent tuberculosis infection. Immunosequencing of unsorted cryopreserved PBMC covered, on average, about 100,000 T cells per clinical donor. Eleven high schools in the Worcester region of the Western Cape, South Africa, served as enrollment sites for adolescents aged 12 to 18 years. Approximately ten adolescents infected with M. tuberculosis and roughly 10 uninfected adolescents were chosen and matched for age and sex. Adolescent PBMC were isolated from freshly drawn heparinized blood by density centrifugation and cryopreserved.

Here is what the overall study found, with its caveats: A classifier using the diverse GMM-specific repertoire reached 85% to 90% accuracy (AUROC roughly 0.9), compared with over 60% accuracy using GEM motif frequencies. Compared with IGRA-negative controls, TCR-alpha repertoires from active tuberculosis had smaller mean NN-distances to GMM-specific TCRs, which suggests that these TCRs underwent clonal expansion. The smaller NN-distances in active tuberculosis patients were driven in part by shorter CDR3-alpha lengths, while the difference seen for TCR-beta was not statistically significant. Clinical samples were chosen by availability of cryopreserved specimens, and active tuberculosis cases were adults while controls were adolescents.

This clone appeared a single time. Its cognate antigen has yet to be identified. It has no much larger one-base neighbor in the sample; base qualities were not kept. The receptor's source is a donor between 10 and 35 years old with latent tuberculosis or without tuberculosis infection. Recombination connected TRBV10-3 to TRBJ1-5; the D gene remains uncertain. The sequencing sample was made of PBMCs. The sequence in DNA is TGTGCCATCAGTGTGGGCTGGAATCAGCCCCAGCATTTT. It translates as CAISVGWNQPQHF.